The rows below give T cell receptor beta chains drawn from one sample of a study of CD8+ T cells in alopecia areata. The table came from immunoSEQ multiplex PCR; TCRdb's copy has only in-frame clones and leaves some out. The sample holds roughly 250,000 clones; roughly two thirds are singletons and the top ten take 0.95% to 1.5%. The source was CD4+ T cells sorted from blood, collected at week 0. The source of these receptors is a human donor with alopecia areata. CDR3s include the opening cysteine and the closing phenylalanine or tryptophan. Fields, in order: J gene, V gene, CDR3 protein.

TRBJ2-7	TRBV7-7	CASSPRLAGTHEQYF
TRBJ2-1	TRBV4-2	CASSRLAGTQFF
TRBJ1-1	TRBV29-1	CSVAVGRNTEAFF
TRBJ2-3	TRBV9	CASSAWGGGPADTQYF
TRBJ1-2	TRBV9	CASSPSAGTDYGYTF
TRBJ2-5	TRBV29-1	CSHGRDQETQYF
TRBJ1-5	TRBV27	CASSPARKFQPQHF
TRBJ1-2	TRBV29-1	CSVVGEHYGYTF
TRBJ2-1	TRBV5-6	CASSFRDRVDNEQFF
TRBJ2-3	TRBV27	CASRTGDGTQYF
TRBJ2-3	TRBV13	CASSPPGADTQYF
TRBJ1-1	TRBV4-2	CASRNRKGAITEAFF
TRBJ2-5	TRBV15	CATSKEGETQYF
TRBJ1-1	TRBV18	CASSQGQNTEAFF
TRBJ2-6	TRBV4-1	CASSQVRAPTANVLTF